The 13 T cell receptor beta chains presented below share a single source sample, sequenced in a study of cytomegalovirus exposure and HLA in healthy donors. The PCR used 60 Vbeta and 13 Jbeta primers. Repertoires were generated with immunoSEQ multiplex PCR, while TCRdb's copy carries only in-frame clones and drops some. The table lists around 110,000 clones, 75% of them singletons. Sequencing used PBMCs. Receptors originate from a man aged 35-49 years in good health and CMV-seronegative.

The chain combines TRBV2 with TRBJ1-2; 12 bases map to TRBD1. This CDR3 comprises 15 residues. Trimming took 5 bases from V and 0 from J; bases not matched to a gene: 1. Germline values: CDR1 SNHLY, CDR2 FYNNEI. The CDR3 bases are TGTGCCAGCAGTTGGGACAGGGGGCCTAACTATGGCTACACCTTC. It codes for CASSWDRGPNYGYTF.

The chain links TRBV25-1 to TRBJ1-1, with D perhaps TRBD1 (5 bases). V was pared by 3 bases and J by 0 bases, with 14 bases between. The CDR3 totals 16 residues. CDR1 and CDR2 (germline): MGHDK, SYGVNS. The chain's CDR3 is CASSDMSDSMNTEAFF. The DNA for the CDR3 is TGTGCCAGCAGTGACATGTCAGACAGTATGAACACTGAAGCTTTCTTT.

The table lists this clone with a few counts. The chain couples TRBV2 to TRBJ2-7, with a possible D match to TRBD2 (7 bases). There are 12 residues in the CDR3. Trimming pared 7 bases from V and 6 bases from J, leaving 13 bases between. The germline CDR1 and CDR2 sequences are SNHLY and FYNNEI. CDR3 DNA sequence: TGTGCCAGCACGGGGGGCCGGGGCGAGCAGTACTTC. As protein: CASTGGRGEQYF.

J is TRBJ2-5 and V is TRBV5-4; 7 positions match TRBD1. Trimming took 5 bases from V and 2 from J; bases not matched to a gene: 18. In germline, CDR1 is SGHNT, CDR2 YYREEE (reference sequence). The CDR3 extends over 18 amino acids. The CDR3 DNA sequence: TGTGCCAGCAGTAGACCGGGACAGCGTGCCGGCGGGCAAGAGACCCAGTACTTC. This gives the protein CASSRPGQRAGGQETQYF.

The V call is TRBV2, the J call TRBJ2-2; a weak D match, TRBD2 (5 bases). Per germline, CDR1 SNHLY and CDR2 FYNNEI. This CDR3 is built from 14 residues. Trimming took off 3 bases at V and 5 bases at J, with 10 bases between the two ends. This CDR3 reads CASSDRRGTGELFF. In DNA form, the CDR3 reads TGTGCCAGCAGTGACAGGAGAGGGACCGGGGAGCTGTTTTTT.

The CDR3 reads CASGLVRTAPYGYTF. The CDR3 nucleotides read TGTGCTAGTGGTTTGGTACGAACAGCCCCCTATGGCTACACCTTC. V usage is TRBV12-5 and J usage is TRBJ1-2; D unresolved. Trimming took off 0 bases at V and 4 bases at J, with 12 bases between the two ends. The CDR3 covers 15 residues. Germline V lookup: CDR1 LGHNT, CDR2 FRNRAP.

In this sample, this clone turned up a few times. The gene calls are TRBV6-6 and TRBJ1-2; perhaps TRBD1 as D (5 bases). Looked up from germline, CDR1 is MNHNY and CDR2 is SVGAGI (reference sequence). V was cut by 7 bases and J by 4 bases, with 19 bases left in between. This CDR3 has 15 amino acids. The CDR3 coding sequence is TGTGCCAGCACTCTGGGCCAGGACAACTCCTATGGCTACACCTTC. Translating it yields CASTLGQDNSYGYTF.

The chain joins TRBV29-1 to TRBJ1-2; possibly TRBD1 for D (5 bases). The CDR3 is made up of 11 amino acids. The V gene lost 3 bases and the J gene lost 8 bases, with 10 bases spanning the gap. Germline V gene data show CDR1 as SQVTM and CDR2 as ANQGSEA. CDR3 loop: CSVEGQQGYTF. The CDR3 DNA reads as TGCAGCGTTGAGGGGCAGCAAGGCTACACCTTC.

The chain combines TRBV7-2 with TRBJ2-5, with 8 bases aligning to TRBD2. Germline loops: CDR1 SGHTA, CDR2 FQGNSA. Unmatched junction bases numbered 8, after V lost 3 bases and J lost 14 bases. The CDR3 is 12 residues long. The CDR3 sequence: CASSFLAGGLYF. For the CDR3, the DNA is TGTGCCAGCAGCTTCCTGGCGGGGGGACTTTACTTC.

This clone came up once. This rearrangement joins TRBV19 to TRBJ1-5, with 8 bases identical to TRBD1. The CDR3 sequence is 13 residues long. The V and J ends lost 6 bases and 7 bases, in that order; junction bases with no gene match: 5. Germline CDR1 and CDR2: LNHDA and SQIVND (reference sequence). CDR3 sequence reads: CASRVDRAQPQHF. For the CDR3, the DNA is TGTGCCAGTAGAGTGGACAGGGCGCAGCCCCAGCATTTT.

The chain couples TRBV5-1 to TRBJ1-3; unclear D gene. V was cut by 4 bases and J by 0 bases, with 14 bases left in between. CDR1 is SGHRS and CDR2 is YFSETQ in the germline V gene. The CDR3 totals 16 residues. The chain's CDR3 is CASSRSPGHSGNTIYF. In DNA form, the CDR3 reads TGCGCCAGCAGCCGTTCACCGGGTCACTCTGGAAACACCATATATTTT.

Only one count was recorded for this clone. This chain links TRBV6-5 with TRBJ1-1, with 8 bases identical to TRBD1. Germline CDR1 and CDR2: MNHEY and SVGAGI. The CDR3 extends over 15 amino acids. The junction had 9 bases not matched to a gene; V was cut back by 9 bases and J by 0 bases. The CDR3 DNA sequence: TGTGCCAGTAGCTCAGGGGGCCGGATGAACACTGAAGCTTTCTTT. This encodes CASSSGGRMNTEAFF.

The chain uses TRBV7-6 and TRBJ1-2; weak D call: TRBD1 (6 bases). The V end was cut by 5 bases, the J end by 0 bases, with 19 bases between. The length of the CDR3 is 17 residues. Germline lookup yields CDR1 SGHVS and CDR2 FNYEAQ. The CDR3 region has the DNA TGTGCCAGCAGCCCACGCCCAGGGGCCCGAGCTAACTATGGCTACACCTTC. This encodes CASSPRPGARANYGYTF.